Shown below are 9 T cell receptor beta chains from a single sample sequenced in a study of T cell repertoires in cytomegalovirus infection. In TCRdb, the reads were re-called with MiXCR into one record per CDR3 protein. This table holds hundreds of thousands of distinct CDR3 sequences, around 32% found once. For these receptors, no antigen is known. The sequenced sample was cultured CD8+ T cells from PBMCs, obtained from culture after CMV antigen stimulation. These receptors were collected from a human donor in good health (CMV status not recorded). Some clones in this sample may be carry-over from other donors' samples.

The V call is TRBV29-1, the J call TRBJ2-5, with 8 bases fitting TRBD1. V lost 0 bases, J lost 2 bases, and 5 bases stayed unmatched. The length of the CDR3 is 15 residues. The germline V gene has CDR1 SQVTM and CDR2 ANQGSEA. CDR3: CSVEDRGPPQETQYF. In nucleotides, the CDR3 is TGCAGCGTTGAAGACAGGGGGCCCCCGCAAGAGACCCAGTACTTC.

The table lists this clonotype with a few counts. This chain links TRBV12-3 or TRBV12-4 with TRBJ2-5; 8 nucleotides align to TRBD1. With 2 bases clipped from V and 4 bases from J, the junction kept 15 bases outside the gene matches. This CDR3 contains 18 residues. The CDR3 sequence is CASSLSLMDRDVGETQYF. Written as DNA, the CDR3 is TGTGCCAGCAGTTTAAGCCTGATGGACAGGGATGTGGGAGAGACCCAGTACTTC.

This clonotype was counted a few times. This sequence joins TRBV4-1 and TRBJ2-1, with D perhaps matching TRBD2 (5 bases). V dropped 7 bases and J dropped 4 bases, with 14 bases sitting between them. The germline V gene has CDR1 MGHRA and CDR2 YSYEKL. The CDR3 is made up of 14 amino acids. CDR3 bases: TGCGCCAGCAACTCCCTCGGGATATACAATGAGCAGTTCTTC. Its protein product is CASNSLGIYNEQFF.

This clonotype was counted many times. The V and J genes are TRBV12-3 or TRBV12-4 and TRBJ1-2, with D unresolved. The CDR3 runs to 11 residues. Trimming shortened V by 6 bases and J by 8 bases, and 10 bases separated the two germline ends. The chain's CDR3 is CASSMGRGYTF. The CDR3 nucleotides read TGTGCCAGCAGCATGGGCCGGGGCTACACCTTC.

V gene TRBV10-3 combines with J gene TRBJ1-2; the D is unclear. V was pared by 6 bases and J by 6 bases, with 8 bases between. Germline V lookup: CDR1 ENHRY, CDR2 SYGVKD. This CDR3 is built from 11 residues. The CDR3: CAIRYANGYTF. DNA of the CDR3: TGTGCCATCAGATACGCGAATGGCTACACCTTC.

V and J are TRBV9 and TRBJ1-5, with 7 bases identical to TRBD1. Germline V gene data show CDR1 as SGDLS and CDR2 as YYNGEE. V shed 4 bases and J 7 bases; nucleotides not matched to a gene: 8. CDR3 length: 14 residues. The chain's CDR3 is CASSPGQVGQPQHF. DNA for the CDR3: TGTGCCAGCAGCCCAGGACAGGTTGGACAGCCCCAGCATTTT.

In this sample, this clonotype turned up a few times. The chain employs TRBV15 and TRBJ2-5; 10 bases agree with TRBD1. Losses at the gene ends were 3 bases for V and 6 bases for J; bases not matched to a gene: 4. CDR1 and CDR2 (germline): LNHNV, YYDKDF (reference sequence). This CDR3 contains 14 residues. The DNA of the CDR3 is TGTGCCACCAGCAGTGGACAGGGGGTAAAGACCCAGTACTTC. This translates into CATSSGQGVKTQYF.

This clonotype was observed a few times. The CDR3 is CAIRVSREINEQYF. The CDR3 nucleotides read TGTGCCATCAGGGTAAGCAGGGAGATCAACGAGCAGTACTTC. This chain joins TRBV10-3 and TRBJ2-7; the D call may be TRBD1 or TRBD2 (5 bases each). Deletions cut 6 bases from V and 5 bases from J, with 17 bases between. Germline V gives CDR1 ENHRY, CDR2 SYGVKD. The CDR3 totals 14 residues.

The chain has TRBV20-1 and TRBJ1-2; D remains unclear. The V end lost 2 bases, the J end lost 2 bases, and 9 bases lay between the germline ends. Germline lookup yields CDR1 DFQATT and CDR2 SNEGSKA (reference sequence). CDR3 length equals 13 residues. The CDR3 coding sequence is TGCAGTGCTAGAAATCACCTCAACTATGGCTACACCTTC. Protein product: CSARNHLNYGYTF.